Below, one TCR beta chain is given with its context. Its antigen is not yet known. No much larger clone is present one base from it, and per-base qualities are unavailable. This specimen belongs to a study of blood T cell repertoires in COVID-19 (dated by TCRdb to about 2020). About the investigation overall: Samples from collaborators originated in the United States, Italy and Spain and spanned both the acute and convalescent phases of COVID-19. The dataset comprised deeply sampled blood TCRbeta repertoires from subjects exposed to, actively infected with, or recovered from COVID-19. The material from the prospective study consisted of cDNA or gDNA derived from T cells, B-cell-depleted T cells, or PBMCs. A de-identified subject ID, COVID-19 status, age in years and sex were almost always included in the sample metadata. Where HLA class I and class II types were available, the types were taken from metadata supplied by the sample provider, not from assay-based typing. Samples came from the ongoing ImmuneRACE study (first 160 participants) plus 1,254 subjects from 6 global collaborators. The repertoires were released in a freely available public database meant as a resource for research on the immune response to SARS-CoV-2. What the study reported, not specific to this receptor: Clinical and demographic metadata were provided uncurated, with the amount varying by source and participant.

Based on the germline V gene, the CDR1 and CDR2 sequences are SGHNT and YENEEA. The CDR3 covers 15 residues, taking in both the cysteine and the phenylalanine. The DNA shown is the 45-base CDR3, in frame from base 1. The trim is 2 bases for V and 1 base for J, with a gap of 11 bases between the germline ends. At one collaborating source in Seattle, patients were enrolled during active infection and were followed longitudinally through the course of disease. The collaborating institutions used their own protocols to collect whole blood in K2EDTA tubes. For TCRbeta analysis, collaborator samples were shipped as frozen whole blood, as isolated PBMCs, or as DNA extracted from either sample type. TCRbeta CDR3 regions were amplified from genomic DNA using the immunoSEQ Assay, a bias-controlled multiplex PCR. Under the source paper's analysis protocol: The number of nucleated cells in each sample was estimated by amplification of reference gene primers within the assay. To quantify the absolute abundance of each unique TCRbeta CDR3 rearrangement, sequence reads were collapsed and filtered. For each sample, productive Simpson clonality was calculated as the square root of Simpson's diversity index over productive rearrangements. TCRdb obtained this table from immuneACCESS and retained in-frame rearrangements with V and J assigned. These tables miss some clones; where compared with another copy, unresolved V genes account for less than half of the shortfall, and the remainder is unexplained. V and J calls and clone size are copied from that table; D and trimming were computed from the DNA. The table for this sample lists more than 200,000 clones; approximately 90% of them were counted only once. The ten biggest clones cover under 8% of the sample.

This chain is built from TRBV11-3 and TRBJ2-5, with TRBD1 tentatively as D gene (6 bases match). The TCR sequence derives from a woman younger than 45 with COVID-19, enrolled during active disease. The sample comprised peripheral blood. The CDR3 region: CASSLQGKGQETQYF. The sequenced DNA is TGTGCCAGCAGCTTACAGGGGAAGGGCCAAGAGACCCAGTACTTC.